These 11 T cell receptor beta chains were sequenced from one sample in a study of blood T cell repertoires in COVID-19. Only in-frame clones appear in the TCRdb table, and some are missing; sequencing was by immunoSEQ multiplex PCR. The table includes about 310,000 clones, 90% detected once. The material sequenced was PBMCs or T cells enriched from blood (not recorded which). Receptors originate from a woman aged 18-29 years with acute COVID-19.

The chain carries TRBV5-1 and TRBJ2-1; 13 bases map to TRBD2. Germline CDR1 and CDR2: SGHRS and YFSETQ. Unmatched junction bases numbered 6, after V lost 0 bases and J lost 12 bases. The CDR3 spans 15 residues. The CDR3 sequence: CASSLGLAGGSLQFF. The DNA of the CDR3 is TGCGCCAGCAGCTTGGGACTAGCGGGAGGCAGTTTGCAGTTCTTC. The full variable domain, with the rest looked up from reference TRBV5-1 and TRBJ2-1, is KAGVTQTPRYLIKTRGQQVTLSCSPISGHRSVSWYQQTPGQGLQFLFEYFSETQRNKGNFPGRFSGRQFSNSRSEMNVSTLELGDSALYLCASSLGLAGGSLQFFGPGTRLTVL.

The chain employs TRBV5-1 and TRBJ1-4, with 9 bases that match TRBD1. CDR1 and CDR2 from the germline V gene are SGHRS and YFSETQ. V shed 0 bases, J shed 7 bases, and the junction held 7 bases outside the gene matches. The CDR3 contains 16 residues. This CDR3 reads CASSLAPTGGFEKLFF. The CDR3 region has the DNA TGCGCCAGCAGCTTGGCTCCGACAGGGGGTTTTGAAAAACTGTTTTTT.

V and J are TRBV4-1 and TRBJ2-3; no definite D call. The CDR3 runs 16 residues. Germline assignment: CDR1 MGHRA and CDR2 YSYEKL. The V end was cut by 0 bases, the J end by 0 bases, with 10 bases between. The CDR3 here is CASSQDSFPSTDTQYF. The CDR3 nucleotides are TGCGCCAGCAGCCAAGACTCCTTTCCCAGCACAGATACGCAGTATTTT.

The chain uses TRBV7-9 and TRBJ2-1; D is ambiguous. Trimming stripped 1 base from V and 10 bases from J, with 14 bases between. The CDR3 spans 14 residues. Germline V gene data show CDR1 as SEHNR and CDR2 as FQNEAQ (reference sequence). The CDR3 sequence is CASSLGSLPVEQFF. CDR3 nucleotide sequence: TGTGCCAGCAGCTTAGGTAGTCTGCCCGTGGAGCAGTTCTTC.

CDR3: CASSERPGGDTEAFF. In nucleotides, the CDR3 is TGTGCCAGCAGTGAACGTCCCGGGGGAGACACTGAAGCTTTCTTT. The chain carries TRBV2 and TRBJ1-1; a possible D gene is TRBD1 (5 bases). The V gene lost 2 bases and the J gene lost 3 bases, with 13 bases spanning the gap. The CDR3 has 15 residues. Germline V CDR1 and CDR2: SNHLY, FYNNEI.

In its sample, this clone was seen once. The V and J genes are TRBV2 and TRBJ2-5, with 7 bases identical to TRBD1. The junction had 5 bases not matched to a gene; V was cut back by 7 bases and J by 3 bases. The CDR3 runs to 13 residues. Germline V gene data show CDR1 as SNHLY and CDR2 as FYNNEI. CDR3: CASIRDSEETQYF. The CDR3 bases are TGTGCCAGCATCCGGGACAGTGAAGAGACCCAGTACTTC.

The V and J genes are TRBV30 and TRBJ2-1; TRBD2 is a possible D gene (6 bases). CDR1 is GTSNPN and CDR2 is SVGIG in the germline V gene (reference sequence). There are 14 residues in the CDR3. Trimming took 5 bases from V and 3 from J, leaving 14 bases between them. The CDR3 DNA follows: TGTGCCTGGGACTTGGGAGGTAACTACAATGAGCAGTTCTTC. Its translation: CAWDLGGNYNEQFF.

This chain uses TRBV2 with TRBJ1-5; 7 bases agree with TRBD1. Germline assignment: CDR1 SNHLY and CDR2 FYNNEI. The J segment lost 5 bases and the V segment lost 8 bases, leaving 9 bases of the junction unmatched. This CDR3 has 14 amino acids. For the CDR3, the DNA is TGTGCCAGCTACAGGGACAGCAGTTATCAGCCCCAGCATTTT. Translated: CASYRDSSYQPQHF. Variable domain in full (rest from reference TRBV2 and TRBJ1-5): EPEVTQTPSHQVTQMGQEVILRCVPISNHLYFYWYRQILGQKVEFLVSFYNNEISEKSEIFDDQFSVERPDGSNFTLKIRSTKLEDSAMYFCASYRDSSYQPQHFGDGTRLSIL.

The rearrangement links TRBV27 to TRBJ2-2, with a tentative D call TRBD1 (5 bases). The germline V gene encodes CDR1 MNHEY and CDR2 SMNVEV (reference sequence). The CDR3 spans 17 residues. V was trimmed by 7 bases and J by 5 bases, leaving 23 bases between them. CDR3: CASTQTPQGRWTGELFF. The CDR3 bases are TGTGCCAGCACCCAAACCCCCCAGGGTCGTTGGACCGGGGAGCTGTTTTTT.

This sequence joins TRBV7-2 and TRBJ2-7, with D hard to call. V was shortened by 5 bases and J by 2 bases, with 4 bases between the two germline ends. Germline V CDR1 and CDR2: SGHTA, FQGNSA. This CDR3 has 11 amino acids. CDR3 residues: CASSNTYEQYF. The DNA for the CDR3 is TGTGCCAGCAGCAACACCTACGAGCAGTACTTC.

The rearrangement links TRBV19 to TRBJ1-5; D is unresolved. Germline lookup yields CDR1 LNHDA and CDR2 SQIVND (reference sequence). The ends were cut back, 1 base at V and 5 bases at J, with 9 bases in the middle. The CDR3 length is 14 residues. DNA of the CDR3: TGTGCCAGTAGTATAGGGAGGTTGGATCAGCCCCAGCATTTT. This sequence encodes CASSIGRLDQPQHF.